This record concerns one TCR beta chain sequence. Its antigen is still unknown. At one end the junction does not follow the germline gene, possibly because of a read error. The stimulus was lysate of CMV-infected fibroblasts, around 10 ug/mL. Memory cells lacking CD40L and CD69 with high CD45RO were sorted. The sample originates from a study of persistence of HIV-infected CD4 T cells. Germline values: CDR1 MDHEN, CDR2 SYDVKM. The CDR3 is made up of 13 amino acids. The immunoSEQ assay was version 4, run in survey mode. Only in-frame clones appear in the TCRdb table, and some are missing; sequencing was by immunoSEQ multiplex PCR. Of tens of thousands of clones detected, 82% appear once; the ten largest clones hold under 8%.

This chain connects TRBV28 to TRBJ2-3, with 8 bases identical to TRBD1. This specimen was CD4+ T cells sorted from PBMCs after roughly 18-hour stimulation, taken from a patient who received antiretroviral therapy. The receptor was isolated from an adult woman with HIV who was CMV-seropositive. The CDR3 is CASSHGTGGGLNF. For the CDR3, the DNA is TGTGCCAGCAGTCATGGGACAGGTGGGGGACTGAATTTT.